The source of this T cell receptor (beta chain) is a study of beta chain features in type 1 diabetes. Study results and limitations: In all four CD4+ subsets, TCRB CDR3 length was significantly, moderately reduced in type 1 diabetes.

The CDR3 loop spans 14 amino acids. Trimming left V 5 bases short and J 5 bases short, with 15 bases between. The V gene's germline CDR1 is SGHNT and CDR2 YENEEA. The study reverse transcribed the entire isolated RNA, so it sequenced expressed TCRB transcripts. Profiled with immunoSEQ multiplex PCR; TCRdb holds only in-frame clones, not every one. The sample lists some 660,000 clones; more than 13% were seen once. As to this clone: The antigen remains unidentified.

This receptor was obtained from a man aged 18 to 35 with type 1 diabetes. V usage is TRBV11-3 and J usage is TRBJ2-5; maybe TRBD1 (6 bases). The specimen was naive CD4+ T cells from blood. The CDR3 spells CASSLQQGRETQYF. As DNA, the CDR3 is TGTGCCAGCAGCCTTCAACAGGGCCGCGAGACCCAGTACTTC.